This T cell receptor beta chain was retrieved from a study of T-cell reconstitution after alpha-beta-depleted transplantation in children. Preparing the TCRbeta library involved the use of unique molecular identifiers. From the PCR reads, TCRdb called clonotypes with MiXCR, one entry per CDR3 protein. The sample has about 980,000 distinct CDR3 sequences, around 30% seen once. The clonotype originates from a boy younger than two who had a stem cell transplant for SCID, so the T cells may come from the graft donor. This sample comprised PBMCs, mostly from graft donor cells, obtained 360 days after TCRalphabeta/CD19-depleted stem cell transplant.

The CDR3 reads CASRGTGVTNTEAFF. CDR3 nucleotide sequence: TGTGCCAGCAGGGGGACAGGCGTGACGAACACTGAAGCTTTCTTT. The chain couples TRBV12-3 or TRBV12-4 to TRBJ1-1; TRBD1 aligns across 8 bases. The CDR3 is 15 amino acids. After removal of 6 bases from V and 1 base from J, the junction contained 7 bases not matched to a gene.